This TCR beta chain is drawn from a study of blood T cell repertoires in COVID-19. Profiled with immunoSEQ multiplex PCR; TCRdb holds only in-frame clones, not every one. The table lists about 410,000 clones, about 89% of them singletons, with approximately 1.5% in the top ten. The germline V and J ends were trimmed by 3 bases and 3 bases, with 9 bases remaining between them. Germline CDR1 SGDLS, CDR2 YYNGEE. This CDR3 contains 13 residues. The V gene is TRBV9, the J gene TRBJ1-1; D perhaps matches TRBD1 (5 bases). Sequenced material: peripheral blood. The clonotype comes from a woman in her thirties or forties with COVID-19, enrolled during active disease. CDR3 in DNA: TGTGCCAGCAGCGAGGGGATTTACACTGAAGCTTTCTTT. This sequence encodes CASSEGIYTEAFF.